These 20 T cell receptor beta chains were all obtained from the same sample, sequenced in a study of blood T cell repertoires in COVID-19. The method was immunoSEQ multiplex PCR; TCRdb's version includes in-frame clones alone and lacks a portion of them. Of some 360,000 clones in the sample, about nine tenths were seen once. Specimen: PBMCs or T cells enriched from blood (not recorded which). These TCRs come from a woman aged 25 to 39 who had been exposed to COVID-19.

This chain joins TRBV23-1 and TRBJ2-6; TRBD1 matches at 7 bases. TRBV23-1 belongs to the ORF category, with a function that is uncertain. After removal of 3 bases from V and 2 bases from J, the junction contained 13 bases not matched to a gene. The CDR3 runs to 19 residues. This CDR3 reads CASSHGRGKSDAGANVLTF. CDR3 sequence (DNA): TGCGCCAGCAGTCACGGCAGGGGGAAAAGTGATGCTGGGGCCAACGTCCTGACTTTC.

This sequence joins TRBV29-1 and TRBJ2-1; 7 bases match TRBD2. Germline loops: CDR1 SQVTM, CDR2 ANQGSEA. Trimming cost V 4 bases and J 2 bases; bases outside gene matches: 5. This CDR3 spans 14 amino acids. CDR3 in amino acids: CSVVEGGTYNEQFF. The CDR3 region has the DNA TGCAGCGTTGTCGAGGGAGGGACCTACAATGAGCAGTTCTTC.

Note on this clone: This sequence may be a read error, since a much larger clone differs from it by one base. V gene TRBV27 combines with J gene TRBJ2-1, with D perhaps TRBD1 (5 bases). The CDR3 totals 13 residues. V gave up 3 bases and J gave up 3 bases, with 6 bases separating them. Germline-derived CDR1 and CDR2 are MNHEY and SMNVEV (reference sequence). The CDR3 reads CASSFDSYNEQFF. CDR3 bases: TGTGCCAGCAGTTTCGACAGCTACAATGAGCAGTTCTTC.

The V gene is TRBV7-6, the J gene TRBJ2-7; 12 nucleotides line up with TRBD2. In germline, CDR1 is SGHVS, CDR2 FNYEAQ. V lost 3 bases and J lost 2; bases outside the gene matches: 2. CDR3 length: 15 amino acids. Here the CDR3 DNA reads TGTGCCAGCAGCTTGACTAGCGGGGGCCCCTACGAGCAGTACTTC. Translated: CASSLTSGGPYEQYF.

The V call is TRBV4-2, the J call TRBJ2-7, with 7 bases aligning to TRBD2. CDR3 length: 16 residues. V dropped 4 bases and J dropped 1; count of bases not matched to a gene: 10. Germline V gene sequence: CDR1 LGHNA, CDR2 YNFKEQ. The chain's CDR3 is CASSLSFTLASYEQYF. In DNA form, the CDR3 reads TGTGCCAGCAGCCTCTCGTTTACACTAGCGTCCTACGAGCAGTACTTC.

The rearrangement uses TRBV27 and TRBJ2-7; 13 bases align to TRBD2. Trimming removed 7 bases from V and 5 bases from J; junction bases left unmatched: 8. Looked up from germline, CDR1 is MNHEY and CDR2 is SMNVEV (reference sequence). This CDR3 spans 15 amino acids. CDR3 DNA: TGTGCCAGCACGAAACTAGCGGGAGGGCCCCACGAGCAGTACTTC. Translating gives CASTKLAGGPHEQYF.

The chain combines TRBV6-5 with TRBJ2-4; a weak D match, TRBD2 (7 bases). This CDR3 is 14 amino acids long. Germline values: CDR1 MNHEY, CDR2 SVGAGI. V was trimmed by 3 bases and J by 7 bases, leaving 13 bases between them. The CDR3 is CASSYQRGGNIQYF. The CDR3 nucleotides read TGTGCCAGCAGTTATCAAAGGGGGGGTAACATTCAGTACTTC.

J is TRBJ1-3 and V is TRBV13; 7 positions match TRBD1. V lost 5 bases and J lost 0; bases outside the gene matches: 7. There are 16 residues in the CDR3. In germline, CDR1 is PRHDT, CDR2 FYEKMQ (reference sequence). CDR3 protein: CASSTRQGYSGNTIYF. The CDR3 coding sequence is TGTGCCAGCAGCACCAGACAGGGCTACTCTGGAAACACCATATATTTT.

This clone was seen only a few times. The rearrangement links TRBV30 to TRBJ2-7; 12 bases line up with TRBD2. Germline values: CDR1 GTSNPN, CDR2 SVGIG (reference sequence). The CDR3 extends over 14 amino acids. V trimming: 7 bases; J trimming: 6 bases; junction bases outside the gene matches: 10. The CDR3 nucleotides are TGTGCCTTGAAACGACTAGCGGGAGTTCGCGAGCAGTACTTC. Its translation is CALKRLAGVREQYF.

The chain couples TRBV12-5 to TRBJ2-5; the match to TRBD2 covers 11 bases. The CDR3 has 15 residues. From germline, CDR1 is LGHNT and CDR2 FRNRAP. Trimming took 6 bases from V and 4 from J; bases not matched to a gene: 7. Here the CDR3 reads CASGPGLAVSETQYF. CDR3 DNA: TGTGCTAGTGGGCCGGGACTAGCGGTTTCAGAGACCCAGTACTTC.

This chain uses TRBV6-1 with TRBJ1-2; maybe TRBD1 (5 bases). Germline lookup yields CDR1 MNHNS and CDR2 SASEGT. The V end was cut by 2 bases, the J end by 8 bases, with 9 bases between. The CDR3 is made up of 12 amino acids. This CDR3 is CASSEIYRGYTF. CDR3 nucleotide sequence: TGTGCCAGCAGTGAAATATACAGGGGCTACACCTTC.

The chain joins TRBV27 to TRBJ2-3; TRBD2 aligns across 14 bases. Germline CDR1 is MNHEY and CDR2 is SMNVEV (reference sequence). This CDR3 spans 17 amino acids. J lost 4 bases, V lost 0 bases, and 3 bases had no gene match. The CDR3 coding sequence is TGTGCCAGCAGTTTATCCTTGGGACTAGCGGGAGCAGATACGCAGTATTTT. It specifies CASSLSLGLAGADTQYF.

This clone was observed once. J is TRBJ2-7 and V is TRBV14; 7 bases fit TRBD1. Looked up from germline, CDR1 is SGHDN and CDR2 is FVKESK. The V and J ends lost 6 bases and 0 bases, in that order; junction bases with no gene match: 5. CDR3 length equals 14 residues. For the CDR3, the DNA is TGTGCCAGCAGGAAGGGGACAGTCTCCTACGAGCAGTACTTC. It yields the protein CASRKGTVSYEQYF.

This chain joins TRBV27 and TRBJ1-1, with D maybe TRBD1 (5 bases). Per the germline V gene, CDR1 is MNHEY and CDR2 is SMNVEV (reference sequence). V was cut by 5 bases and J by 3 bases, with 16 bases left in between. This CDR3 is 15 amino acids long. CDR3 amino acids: CASSPRDWGDTEAFF. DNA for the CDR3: TGTGCCAGCAGTCCCCGGGACTGGGGGGACACTGAAGCTTTCTTT.

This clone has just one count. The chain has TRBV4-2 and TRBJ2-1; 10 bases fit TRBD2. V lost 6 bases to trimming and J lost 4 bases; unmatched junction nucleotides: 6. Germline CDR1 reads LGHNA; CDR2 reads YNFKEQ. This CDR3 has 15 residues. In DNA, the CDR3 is TGTGCCAGCAGTCATCCGGGACTAGCGTACAATGAGCAGTTCTTC. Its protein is CASSHPGLAYNEQFF.

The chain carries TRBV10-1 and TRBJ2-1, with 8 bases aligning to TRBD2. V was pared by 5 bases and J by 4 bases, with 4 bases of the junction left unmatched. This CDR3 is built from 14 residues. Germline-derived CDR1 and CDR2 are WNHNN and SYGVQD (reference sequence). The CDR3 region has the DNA TGCGCCAGCAGTAGCGGGAGCCCTTACAATGAGCAGTTCTTC. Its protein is CASSSGSPYNEQFF.

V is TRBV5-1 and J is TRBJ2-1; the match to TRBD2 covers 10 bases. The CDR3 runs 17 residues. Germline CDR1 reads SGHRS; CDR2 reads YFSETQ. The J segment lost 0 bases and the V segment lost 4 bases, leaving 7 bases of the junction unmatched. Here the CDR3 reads CASSRNPSGSSYNEQFF. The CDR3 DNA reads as TGCGCCAGCAGCCGTAACCCTAGCGGGAGCTCCTACAATGAGCAGTTCTTC.

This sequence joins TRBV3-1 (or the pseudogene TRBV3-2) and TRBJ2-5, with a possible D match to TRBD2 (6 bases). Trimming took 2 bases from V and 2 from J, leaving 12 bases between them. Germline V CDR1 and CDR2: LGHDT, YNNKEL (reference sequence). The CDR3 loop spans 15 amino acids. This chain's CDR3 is CASSQWAGTQETQYF. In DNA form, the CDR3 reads TGTGCCAGCAGCCAATGGGCAGGGACTCAAGAGACCCAGTACTTC.

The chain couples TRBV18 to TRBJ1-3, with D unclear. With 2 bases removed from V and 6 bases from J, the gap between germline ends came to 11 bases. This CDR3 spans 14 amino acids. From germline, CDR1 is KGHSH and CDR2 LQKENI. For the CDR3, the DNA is TGTGCCAGCTCACCAGGGCACTTGGCAAACACCATATATTTT. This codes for CASSPGHLANTIYF.

CDR3: CAWSVGQGADTQYF. The CDR3 coding sequence is TGTGCCTGGAGTGTAGGTCAGGGGGCAGATACGCAGTATTTT. The chain has TRBV30 and TRBJ2-3; 7 nucleotides match TRBD1. The CDR3 contains 14 residues. The germline CDR1 and CDR2 sequences are GTSNPN and SVGIG (reference sequence). V shed 0 bases, J shed 4 bases, and the junction held 4 bases outside the gene matches. The full variable domain, its missing parts supplied by reference TRBV30 and TRBJ2-3, is SQTIHQWPATLVQPVGSPLSLECTVEGTSNPNLYWYRQAAGRGLQLLFYSVGIGQISSEVPQNLSASRPQDRQFILSSKKLLLSDSGFYLCAWSVGQGADTQYFGPGTRLTVL.